Reported below is one T cell receptor (beta chain). This sample was taken from a study of blood T cell repertoires in COVID-19. Study at large: The United States, Italy and Spain supplied acute and convalescent COVID-19 samples. T cells, B-cell-depleted T cells, or PBMCs supplied cDNA or gDNA.

The CDR3 has 14 residues. The germline V and J ends were trimmed by 2 bases and 8 bases, with 16 bases remaining between them. Germline-derived CDR1 and CDR2 are SGHDT and YYEEEE. Some clones are missing from TCRdb's copy, which holds only in-frame ones; the method was immunoSEQ multiplex PCR. The data contain fewer than 250,000 clones, approximately 80% of them singletons. This chain links TRBV5-6 with TRBJ1-2, with D possibly being TRBD1 (6 bases). This TCR was recovered from a woman between 45 and 65 years old with acute or convalescent COVID-19. Sequencing was performed on peripheral blood. The CDR3 is CASSLLTGFYGYTF. The CDR3 DNA reads TGTGCCAGCAGCTTACTAACAGGGTTCTACGGCTACACCTTC.